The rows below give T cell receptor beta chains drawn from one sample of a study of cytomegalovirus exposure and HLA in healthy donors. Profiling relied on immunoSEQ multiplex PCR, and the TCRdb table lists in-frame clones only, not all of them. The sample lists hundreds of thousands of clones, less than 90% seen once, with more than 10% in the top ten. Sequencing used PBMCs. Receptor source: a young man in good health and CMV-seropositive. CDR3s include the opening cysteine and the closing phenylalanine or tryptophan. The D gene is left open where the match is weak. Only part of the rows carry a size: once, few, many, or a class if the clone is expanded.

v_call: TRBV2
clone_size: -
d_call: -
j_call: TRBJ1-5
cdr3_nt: TGTGCCAGCAGTGAATCCCTGCCAGGGGTAGGTCAGCCCCAGCATTTT
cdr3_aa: CASSESLPGVGQPQHF

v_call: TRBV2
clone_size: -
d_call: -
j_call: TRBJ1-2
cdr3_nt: TGTGCCAGCAGTGTAGACAGCGTTCTTGCGTGGGGCTACACCTTC
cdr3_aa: CASSVDSVLAWGYTF

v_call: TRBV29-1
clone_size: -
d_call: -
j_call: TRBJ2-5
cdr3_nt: TGCAGCGTAGCCAGGGAGACCCAGTACTTC
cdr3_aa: CSVARETQYF

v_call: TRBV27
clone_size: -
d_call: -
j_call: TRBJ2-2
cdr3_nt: TGTGCCAGCAGTTTAAAGGGGACCGGGGAGCTGTTTTTT
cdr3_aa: CASSLKGTGELFF

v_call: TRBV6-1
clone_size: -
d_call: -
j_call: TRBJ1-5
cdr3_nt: TGTGCCAGCAGTGTAGGGTGGCAGATGGGCCAGCCCCAGCATTTT
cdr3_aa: CASSVGWQMGQPQHF

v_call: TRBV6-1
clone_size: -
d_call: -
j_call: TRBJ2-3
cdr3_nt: TGTGCCAGCAGGGAGGGACTCGACACAGATACGCAGTATTTT
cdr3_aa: CASREGLDTDTQYF

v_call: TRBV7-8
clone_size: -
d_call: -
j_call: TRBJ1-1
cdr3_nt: TGTGCCAGCAGCAAGAGGAGCCTCCCTGAAGCTTTCTTT
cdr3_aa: CASSKRSLPEAFF

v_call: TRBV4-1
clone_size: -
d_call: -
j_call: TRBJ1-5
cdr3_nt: TGCGCCAGCAGCCAAGGGGGGTGGGAGCAGCCCCAGCATTTT
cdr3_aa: CASSQGGWEQPQHF

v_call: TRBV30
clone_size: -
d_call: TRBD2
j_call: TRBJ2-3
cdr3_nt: TGTGCCTGGAGTGTAGCTAGCGGGAGATCAGATACGCAGTATTTT
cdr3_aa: CAWSVASGRSDTQYF

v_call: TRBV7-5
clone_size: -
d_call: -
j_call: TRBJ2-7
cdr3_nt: TGTGCCAGAAGCTTTGTAGCGGGACCGTCCTACGAGCAGTACTTC
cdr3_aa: CARSFVAGPSYEQYF

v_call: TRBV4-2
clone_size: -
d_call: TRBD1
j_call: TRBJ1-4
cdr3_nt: TGTGCCAGCAGCCTAGGACAGGGGTATGATAATGAAAAACTGTTTTTT
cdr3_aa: CASSLGQGYDNEKLFF

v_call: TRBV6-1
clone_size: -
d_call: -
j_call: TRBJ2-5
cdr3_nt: TGTGCCAGCAGTGAAGTCCAGGGGTTGGGGGAGACCCAGTACTTC
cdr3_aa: CASSEVQGLGETQYF

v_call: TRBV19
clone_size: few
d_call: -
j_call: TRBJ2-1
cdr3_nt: TGTGCCAGTAGCCAGGACCATGAGCAGTTCTTC
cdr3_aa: CASSQDHEQFF

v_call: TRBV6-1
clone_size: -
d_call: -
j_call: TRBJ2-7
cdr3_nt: TGTGCCAGCAGTGAACTGGGGGCGACCTACGAGCAGTACTTC
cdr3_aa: CASSELGATYEQYF

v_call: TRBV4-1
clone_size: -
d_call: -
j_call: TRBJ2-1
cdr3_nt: TGCGCCAGCAGCCAAGGTTTCTCCAGCTCCTACAATGAGCAGTTCTTC
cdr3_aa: CASSQGFSSSYNEQFF

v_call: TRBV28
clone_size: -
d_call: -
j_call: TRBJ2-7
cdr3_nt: TGTGCCAGCAGTCCTCCCGTATACGAGCAGTACTTC
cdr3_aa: CASSPPVYEQYF

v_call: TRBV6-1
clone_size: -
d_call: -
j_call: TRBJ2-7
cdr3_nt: TGTGCCAGCAGGGAGTCTGACAATTACGGCGAGCAGTACTTC
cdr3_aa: CASRESDNYGEQYF

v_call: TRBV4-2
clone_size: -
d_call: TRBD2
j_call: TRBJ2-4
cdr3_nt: TGTGCCAGCAGCCAAGATCGCGGGAGTGTAAACATTCAGTACTTC
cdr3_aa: CASSQDRGSVNIQYF

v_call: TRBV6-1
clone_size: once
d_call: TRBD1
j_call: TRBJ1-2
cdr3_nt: TGTGCCAGCAGTGAACGTTGGGGGACAGCAACTTATGGCTACACCTTC
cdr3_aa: CASSERWGTATYGYTF

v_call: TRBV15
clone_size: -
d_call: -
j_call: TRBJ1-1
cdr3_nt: TGTGCCACCTCGGTCTCCGGGGCTGAAGCTTTCTTT
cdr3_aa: CATSVSGAEAFF

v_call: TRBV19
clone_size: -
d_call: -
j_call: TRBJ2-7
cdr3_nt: TGTGCCAGTAGTGCGAGTTCGAAACAGGCCCTCTACGAGCAGTACTTC
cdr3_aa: CASSASSKQALYEQYF

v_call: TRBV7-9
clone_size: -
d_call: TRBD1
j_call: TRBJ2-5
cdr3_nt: TGTGCCAGCAGCTTAGACAGGGGGACCCAGTACTTC
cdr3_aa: CASSLDRGTQYF

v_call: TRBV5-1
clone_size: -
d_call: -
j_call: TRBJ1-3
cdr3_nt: TGCGCCAGCAGCTTGGACGGGGGGGATGGAAACACCATATATTTT
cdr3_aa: CASSLDGGDGNTIYF

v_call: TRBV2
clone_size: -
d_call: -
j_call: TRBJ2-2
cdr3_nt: TGTGCCGGTACGAAGATGGGGGGCTGGGACACCGGGGAGCTGTTTTTT
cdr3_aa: CAGTKMGGWDTGELFF

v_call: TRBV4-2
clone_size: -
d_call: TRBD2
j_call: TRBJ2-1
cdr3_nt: TGTGCCAGCAGCCAAAGGACTAGCGGGTTGTACAATGAGCAGTTCTTC
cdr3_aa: CASSQRTSGLYNEQFF

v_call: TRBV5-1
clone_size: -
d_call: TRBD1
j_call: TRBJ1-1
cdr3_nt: TGCGCCAGCAGCTTGGGACAGGGAAGTATGAACACTGAAGCTTTCTTT
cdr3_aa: CASSLGQGSMNTEAFF

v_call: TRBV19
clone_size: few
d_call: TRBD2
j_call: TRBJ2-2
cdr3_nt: TGTGCCAGTAGGTCAGCGGGGGCCGGGGAGCTGTTTTTT
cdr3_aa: CASRSAGAGELFF

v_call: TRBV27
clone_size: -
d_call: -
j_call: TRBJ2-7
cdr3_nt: TGTGCCAGCAGAAGGGTACCAGCCTACGAGCAGTACTTC
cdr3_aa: CASRRVPAYEQYF

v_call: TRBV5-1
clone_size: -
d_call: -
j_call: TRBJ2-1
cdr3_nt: TGCGCCAGCAGCTTGGATAGCGCCAACAATGAGCAGTTCTTC
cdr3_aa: CASSLDSANNEQFF

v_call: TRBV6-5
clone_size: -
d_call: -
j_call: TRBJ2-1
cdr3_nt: TGTGCCAGCAGTTCGTCCCAGCGGGAGCAGTTCTTC
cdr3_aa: CASSSSQREQFF

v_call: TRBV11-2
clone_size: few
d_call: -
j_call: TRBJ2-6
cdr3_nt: TGTGCCAGCAGCTTAGCTGGGGCCAACGTCCTGACTTTC
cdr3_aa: CASSLAGANVLTF

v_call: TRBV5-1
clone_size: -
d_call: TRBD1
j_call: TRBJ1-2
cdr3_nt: TGCGCCAGCAGCTGGGGACAGGGAGATGGCTACACCTTC
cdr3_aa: CASSWGQGDGYTF

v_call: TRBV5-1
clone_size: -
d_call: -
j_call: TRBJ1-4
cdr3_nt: TGCGCCAGCAGCCCCGGTCCCGGTGAAAAACTGTTTTTT
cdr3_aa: CASSPGPGEKLFF

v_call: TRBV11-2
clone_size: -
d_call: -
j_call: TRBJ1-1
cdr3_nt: TGTGCCAGCAGCTCCCCGGGATCAGAAGCTTTCTTT
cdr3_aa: CASSSPGSEAFF

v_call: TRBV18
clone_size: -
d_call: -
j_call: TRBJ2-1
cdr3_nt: TGTGCCAGCTCACCACCGACCAGGACATACAATGAGCAGTTCTTC
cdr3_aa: CASSPPTRTYNEQFF

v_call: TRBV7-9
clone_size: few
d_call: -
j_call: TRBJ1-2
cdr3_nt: TGTGCCAGCAGCTTAGCGTTGAGGGGCGGCTACACCTTC
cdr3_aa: CASSLALRGGYTF

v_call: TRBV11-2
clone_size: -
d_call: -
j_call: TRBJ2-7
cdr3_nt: TGTGCCAGCAGCTTACATACCGCGGTCCTAGAGGCAGAGCAGTACTTC
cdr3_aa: CASSLHTAVLEAEQYF

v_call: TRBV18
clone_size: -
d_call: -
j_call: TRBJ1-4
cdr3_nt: TGTGCCAGCTCTCCCGGGCCCGGGGGGAATAATGAAAAACTGTTTTTT
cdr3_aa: CASSPGPGGNNEKLFF

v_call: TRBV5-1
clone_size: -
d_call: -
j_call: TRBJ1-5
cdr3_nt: TGCGCCAGCAGCAACGACGGGAGCAATCAGCCCCAGCATTTT
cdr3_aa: CASSNDGSNQPQHF

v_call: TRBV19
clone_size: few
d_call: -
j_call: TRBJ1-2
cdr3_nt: TGTGCCAGTAGTACCCAGGGTTCAGGTGGCTACACCTTC
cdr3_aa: CASSTQGSGGYTF

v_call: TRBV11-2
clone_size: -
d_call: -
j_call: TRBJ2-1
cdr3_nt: TGTGCCAGCAGTGTAAGCCCGGGACTCTACAATGAGCAGTTCTTC
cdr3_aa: CASSVSPGLYNEQFF

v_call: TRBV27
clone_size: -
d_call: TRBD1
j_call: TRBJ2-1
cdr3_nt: TGTGCCAGCAGTTCGGACAGGGATGTGAATGAGCAGTTCTTC
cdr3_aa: CASSSDRDVNEQFF

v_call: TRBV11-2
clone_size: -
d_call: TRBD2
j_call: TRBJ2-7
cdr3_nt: TGTGCCAGCAGCTTAAAGACTAGCGGGAACTACGAGCAGTACTTC
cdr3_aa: CASSLKTSGNYEQYF

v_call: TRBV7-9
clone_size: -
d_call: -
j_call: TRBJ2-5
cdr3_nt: TGTGCCAGCAGCTTAGCACAAGAGACCCAGTACTTC
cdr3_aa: CASSLAQETQYF

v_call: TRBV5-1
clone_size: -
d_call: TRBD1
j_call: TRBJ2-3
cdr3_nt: TGCGCCAGCAGCATCGGGACAGCCAAAGATACGCAGTATTTT
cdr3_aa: CASSIGTAKDTQYF

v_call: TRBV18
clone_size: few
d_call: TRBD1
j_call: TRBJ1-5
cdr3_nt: TGTGCCAGCTCTCGAGAGACAGGGGGCGCGGGACAGCCCCAGCATTTT
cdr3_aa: CASSRETGGAGQPQHF

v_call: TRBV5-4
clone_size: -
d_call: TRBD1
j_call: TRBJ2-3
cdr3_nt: TGTGCCAGCAGCTTCCGACAGGGGGCAAGAGATACGCAGTATTTT
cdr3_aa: CASSFRQGARDTQYF

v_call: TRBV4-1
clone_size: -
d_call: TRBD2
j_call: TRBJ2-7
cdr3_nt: TGCGCCAGCAGCCAAGGCTCTAGCGGCTACGAGCAGTACTTC
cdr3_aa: CASSQGSSGYEQYF

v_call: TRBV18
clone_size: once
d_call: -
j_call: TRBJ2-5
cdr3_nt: TGTGCCAGCTCACCAGAGGGCAGGCCGCAGACCCAGTACTTC
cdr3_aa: CASSPEGRPQTQYF

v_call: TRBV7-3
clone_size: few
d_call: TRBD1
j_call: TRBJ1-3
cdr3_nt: TGTGCCAGCAGCCCCGGGACAGCTGGAAACACCATATATTTT
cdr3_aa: CASSPGTAGNTIYF

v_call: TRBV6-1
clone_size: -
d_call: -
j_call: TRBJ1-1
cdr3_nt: TGTGCCAGCAGACCGGTGGGGATGAACACTGAAGCTTTCTTT
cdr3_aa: CASRPVGMNTEAFF

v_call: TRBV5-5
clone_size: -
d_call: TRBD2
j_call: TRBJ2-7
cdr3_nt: TGTGCCAGCAGCTTAAGACTAGCCCCAAGCGAGCAGTACTTC
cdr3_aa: CASSLRLAPSEQYF

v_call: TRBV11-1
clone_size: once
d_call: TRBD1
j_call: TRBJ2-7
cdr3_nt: TGTGCCAGCAGTCCCCGGGACAGGGCTCTCGAGCAGTACTTC
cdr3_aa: CASSPRDRALEQYF

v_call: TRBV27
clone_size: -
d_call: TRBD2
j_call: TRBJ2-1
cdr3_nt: TGTGCCAGCAGTTTATCAGGGACTAGCTATTATGAGCAGTTCTTC
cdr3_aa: CASSLSGTSYYEQFF